This T cell receptor (beta chain) was recorded in a study of cytotoxic CD8 clonotypes in ibrutinib-treated CLL. Overall study context: Within the patient group, roughly 12 were relapsed/refractory and over 14 treatment-naive, and approximately 17 were IGHV unmutated.

Sequencing was performed with immunoSEQ multiplex PCR; in TCRdb, only in-frame clones are kept and a portion is missing. This sample has more than 200,000 clones, with 60% to 75% found just once. As for this clone: Its target is not known. One end of the junction varies from germline; a read error may be responsible.

Germline CDR1 SSHAT, CDR2 FNYEAQ (reference sequence). The CDR3 is 15 amino acids. Study-wide results and caveats: Baseline values of clonality outstripped age-matched healthy donors and followed circulating CD8+ T-cell counts.

Sequences were derived from PBMCs, sampled after 24 months of ibrutinib treatment. V gene TRBV7-7 combines with J gene TRBJ2-7, with D perhaps matching TRBD1 or TRBD2 (5 bases each). The TCR comes from a human donor with chronic lymphocytic leukemia. The CDR3 bases are TGTGCTAGCAGCTCCGGGCAGGGAGCGACCTACGAGCAGTACTTC. Translating it yields CASSSGQGATYEQYF.